This T cell receptor (beta chain) was observed in a study of T cell clonotyping in hematopoietic cell transplantation. The study's findings and limits: Recipient TCR diversity dropped after transplant; expanded clonotypes rose from day 30 to 180. No sorting was done, leaving CD4 and CD8 contributions mixed. Few recipient clonotypes overlapped donors; over 97% were de novo at given depth.

The CDR3 is 13 residues long. Germline V gene lookup returns CDR1 GTSNPN and CDR2 SVGIG (reference sequence). Trimming took 2 bases from V and 1 from J, leaving 8 bases between them. To note about this clone: Its antigen is still unknown.

Clones were read by immunoSEQ multiplex PCR, and TCRdb kept only the in-frame ones, dropping some. The profile covers a few thousand clones, with 15% to 20% appearing a single time and 21% taken by the ten largest. Blood collection times were about day -28 and days 30, 100, 180 posttransplant. The input for sequencing was PBMCs, taken 180 days after allogeneic stem cell transplant. The clonotype was recovered from a male patient in his late teens or twenties who had an allogeneic stem cell transplant, so the T cells may come from the graft donor. Some clones in this sample may be carry-over from other donors' samples. The chain has TRBV30 and TRBJ1-2; no reliable D call. The CDR3: CAWSLGINYGYTF. CDR3 DNA: TGTGCCTGGAGTCTCGGGATTAACTATGGCTACACCTTC.